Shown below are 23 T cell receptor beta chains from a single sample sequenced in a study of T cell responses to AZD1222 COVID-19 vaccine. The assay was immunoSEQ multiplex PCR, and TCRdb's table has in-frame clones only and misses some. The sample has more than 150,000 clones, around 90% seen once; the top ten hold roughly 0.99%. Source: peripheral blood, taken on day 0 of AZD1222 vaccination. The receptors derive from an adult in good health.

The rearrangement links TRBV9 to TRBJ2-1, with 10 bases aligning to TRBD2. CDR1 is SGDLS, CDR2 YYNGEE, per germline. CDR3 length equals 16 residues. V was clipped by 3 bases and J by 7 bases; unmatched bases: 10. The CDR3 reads CASSAPSGREWNEQFF. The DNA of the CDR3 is TGTGCCAGCAGCGCCCCTAGCGGGAGAGAGTGGAATGAGCAGTTCTTC.

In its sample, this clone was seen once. CDR3 protein: CASSFEGSGNTIYF. DNA for the CDR3: TGCGCCAGCAGCTTTGAGGGCTCTGGAAACACCATATATTTT. The chain recombines TRBV5-1 with TRBJ1-3; D remains unclear. V was trimmed by 2 bases and J by 0 bases, leaving 6 bases between them. The CDR3 consists of 14 residues. The germline V gene has CDR1 SGHRS and CDR2 YFSETQ.

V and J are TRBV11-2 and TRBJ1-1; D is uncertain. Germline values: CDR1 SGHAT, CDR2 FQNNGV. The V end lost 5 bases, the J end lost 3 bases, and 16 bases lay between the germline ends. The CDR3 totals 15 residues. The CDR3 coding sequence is TGTGCCAGCAGCCCGCCCGGGCGTCTGGACACTGAAGCTTTCTTT. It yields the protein CASSPPGRLDTEAFF.

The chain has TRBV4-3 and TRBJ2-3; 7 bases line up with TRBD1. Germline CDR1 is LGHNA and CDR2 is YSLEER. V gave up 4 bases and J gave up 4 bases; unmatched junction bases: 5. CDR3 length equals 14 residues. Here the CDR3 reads CASSPRQGPDTQYF. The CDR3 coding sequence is TGCGCCAGCAGCCCTCGACAGGGCCCAGATACGCAGTATTTT.

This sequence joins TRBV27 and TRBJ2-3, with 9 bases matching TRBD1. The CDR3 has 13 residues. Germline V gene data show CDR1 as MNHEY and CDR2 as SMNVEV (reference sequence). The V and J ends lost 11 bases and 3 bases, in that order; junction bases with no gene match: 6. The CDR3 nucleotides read TGTGCCCCCGGGGACAGGGTTACAGATACGCAGTATTTT. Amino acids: CAPGDRVTDTQYF.

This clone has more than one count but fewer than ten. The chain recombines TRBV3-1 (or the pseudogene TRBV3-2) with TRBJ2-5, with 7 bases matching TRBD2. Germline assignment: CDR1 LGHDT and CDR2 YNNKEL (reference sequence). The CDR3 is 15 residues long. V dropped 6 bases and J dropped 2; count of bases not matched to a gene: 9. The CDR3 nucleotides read TGTGCCAGCAGGGACCGGGCTAGCGGTCAAGAGACCCAGTACTTC. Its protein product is CASRDRASGQETQYF.

The CDR3 loop reads CASSPTQGVGNTIYF. The CDR3 bases are TGTGCCAGCAGCCCGACACAGGGGGTAGGAAACACCATATATTTT. This chain links TRBV28 with TRBJ1-3; 8 bases match TRBD1. V lost 6 bases, J lost 4 bases, and 8 bases stayed unmatched. The CDR3 length is 15 residues. Germline loops: CDR1 MDHEN, CDR2 SYDVKM.

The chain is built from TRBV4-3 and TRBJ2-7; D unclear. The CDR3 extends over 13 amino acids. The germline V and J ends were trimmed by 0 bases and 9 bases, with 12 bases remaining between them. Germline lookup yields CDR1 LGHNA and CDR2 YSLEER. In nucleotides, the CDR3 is TGCGCCAGCAGCCAAGATGATGGGTTAGCGCAGTACTTC. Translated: CASSQDDGLAQYF.

DNA for the CDR3: TGTGCCACCAGCACCGGGACCACTGAAAAACTGTTTTTT. Translation gives CATSTGTTEKLFF. The chain recombines TRBV15 with TRBJ1-4; maybe TRBD1 (5 bases). Between the trimmed V and J ends, which lost 4 bases and 7 bases, there was a span of 10 bases. Germline CDR1 and CDR2: LNHNV and YYDKDF (reference sequence). The CDR3 is 13 amino acids.

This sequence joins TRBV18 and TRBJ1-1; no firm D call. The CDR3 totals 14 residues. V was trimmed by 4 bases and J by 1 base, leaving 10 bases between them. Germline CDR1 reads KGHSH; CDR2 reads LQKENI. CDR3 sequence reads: CASSQSEGNTEAFF. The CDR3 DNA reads TGTGCCAGCTCACAATCAGAGGGGAACACTGAAGCTTTCTTT.

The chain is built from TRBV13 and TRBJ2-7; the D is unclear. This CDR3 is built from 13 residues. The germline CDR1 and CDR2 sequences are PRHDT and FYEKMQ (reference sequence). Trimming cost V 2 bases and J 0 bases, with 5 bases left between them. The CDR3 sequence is CASSLPGSYEQYF. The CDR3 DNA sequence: TGTGCCAGCAGCTTACCCGGCTCCTACGAGCAGTACTTC.

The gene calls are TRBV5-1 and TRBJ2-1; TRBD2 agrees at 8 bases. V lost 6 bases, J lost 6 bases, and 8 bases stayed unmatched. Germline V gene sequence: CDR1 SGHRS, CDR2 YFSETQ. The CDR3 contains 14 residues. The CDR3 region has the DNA TGCGCCAGCAATAAGCGGGAGAACAGCAATGAGCAGTTCTTC. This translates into CASNKRENSNEQFF. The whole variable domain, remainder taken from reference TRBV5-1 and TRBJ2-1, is KAGVTQTPRYLIKTRGQQVTLSCSPISGHRSVSWYQQTPGQGLQFLFEYFSETQRNKGNFPGRFSGRQFSNSRSEMNVSTLELGDSALYLCASNKRENSNEQFFGPGTRLTVL.

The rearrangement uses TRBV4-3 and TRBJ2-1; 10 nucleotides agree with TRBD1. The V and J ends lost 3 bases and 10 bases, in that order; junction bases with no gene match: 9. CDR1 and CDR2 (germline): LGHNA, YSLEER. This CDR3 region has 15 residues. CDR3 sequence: CASSHGTGVGGEQFF. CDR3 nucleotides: TGCGCCAGCAGCCACGGGACAGGGGTCGGAGGGGAGCAGTTCTTC.

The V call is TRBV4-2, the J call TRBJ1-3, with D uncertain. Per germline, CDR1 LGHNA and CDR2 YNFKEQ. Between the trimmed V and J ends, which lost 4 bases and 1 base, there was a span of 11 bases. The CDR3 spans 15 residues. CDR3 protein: CASSPDRGSGNTIYF. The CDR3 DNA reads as TGTGCCAGCAGCCCTGACCGGGGTTCTGGAAACACCATATATTTT.

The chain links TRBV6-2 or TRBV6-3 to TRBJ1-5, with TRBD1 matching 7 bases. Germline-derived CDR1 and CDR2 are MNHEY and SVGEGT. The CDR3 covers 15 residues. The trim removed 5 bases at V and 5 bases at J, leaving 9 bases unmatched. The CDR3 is CASSPQGRGDQPQHF. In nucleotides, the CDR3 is TGTGCCAGCAGTCCACAGGGGAGGGGAGATCAGCCCCAGCATTTT.

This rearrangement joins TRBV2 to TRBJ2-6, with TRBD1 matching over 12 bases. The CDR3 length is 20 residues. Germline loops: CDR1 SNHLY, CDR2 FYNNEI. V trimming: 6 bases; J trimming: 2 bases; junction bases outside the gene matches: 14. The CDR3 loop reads CASRSGQGARGNPGANVLTF. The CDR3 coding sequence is TGTGCCAGCAGATCGGGACAGGGGGCGCGGGGAAACCCTGGGGCCAACGTCCTGACTTTC.

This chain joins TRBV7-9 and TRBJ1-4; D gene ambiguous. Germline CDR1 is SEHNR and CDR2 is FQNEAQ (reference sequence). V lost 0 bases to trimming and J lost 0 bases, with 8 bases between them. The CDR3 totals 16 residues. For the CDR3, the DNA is TGTGCCAGCAGCTTAGCTGGGCCAGCAACTAATGAAAAACTGTTTTTT. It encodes CASSLAGPATNEKLFF.

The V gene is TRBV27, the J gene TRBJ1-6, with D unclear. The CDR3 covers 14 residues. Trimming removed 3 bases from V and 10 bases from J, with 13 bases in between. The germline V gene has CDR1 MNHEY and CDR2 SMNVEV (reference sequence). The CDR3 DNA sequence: TGTGCCAGCAGTTTCGCGGGTAACGGATCACCCCTCCACTTT. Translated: CASSFAGNGSPLHF.

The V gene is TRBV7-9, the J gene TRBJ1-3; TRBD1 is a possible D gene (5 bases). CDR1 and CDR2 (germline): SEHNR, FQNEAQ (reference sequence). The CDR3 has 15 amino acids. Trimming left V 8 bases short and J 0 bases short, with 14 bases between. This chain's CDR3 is CASPQGPLSGNTIYF. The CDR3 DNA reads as TGTGCCAGCCCGCAGGGACCCCTCTCTGGAAACACCATATATTTT.

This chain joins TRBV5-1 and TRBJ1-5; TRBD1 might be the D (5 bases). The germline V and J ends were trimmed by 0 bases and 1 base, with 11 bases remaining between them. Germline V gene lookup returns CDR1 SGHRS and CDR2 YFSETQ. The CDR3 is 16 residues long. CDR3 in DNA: TGCGCCAGCAGCTTGGGGTTAGGGGACAGCAATCAGCCCCAGCATTTT. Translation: CASSLGLGDSNQPQHF.

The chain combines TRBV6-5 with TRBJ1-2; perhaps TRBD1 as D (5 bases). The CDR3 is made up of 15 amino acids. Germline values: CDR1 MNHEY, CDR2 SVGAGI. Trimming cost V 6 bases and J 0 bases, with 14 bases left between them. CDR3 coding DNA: TGTGCCAGCAGACCCGCTACAGGAGCTAACTATGGCTACACCTTC. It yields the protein CASRPATGANYGYTF.

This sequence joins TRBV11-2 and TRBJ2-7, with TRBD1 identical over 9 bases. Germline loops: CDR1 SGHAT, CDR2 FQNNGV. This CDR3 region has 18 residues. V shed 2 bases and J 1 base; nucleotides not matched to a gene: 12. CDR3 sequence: CASSLSRSTGGESYEQYF. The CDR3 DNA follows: TGTGCCAGCAGCTTATCACGCTCGACAGGGGGAGAATCCTACGAGCAGTACTTC.

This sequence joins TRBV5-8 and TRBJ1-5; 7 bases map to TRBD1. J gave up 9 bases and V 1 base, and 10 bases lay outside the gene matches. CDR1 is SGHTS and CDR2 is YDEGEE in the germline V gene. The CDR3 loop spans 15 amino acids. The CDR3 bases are TGTGCCAGCAGCTTGTGGGGGACAGCATCTGGGCCCCAGCATTTT. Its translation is CASSLWGTASGPQHF.